The rows below give T cell receptor beta chains drawn from one sample of a study of cytomegalovirus exposure and HLA in healthy donors. Data came from immunoSEQ multiplex PCR; TCRdb stores just in-frame clones and leaves some out. Of about 97,000 clones detected, around 82% appear once; the ten largest clones hold roughly 5%. The sample taken for sequencing was PBMCs. These receptor sequences come from a man between 40 and 49 years old in good health and CMV-seropositive. CDR3s include the opening cysteine and the closing phenylalanine or tryptophan. D genes are given only for firm matches. The size entry is marked missing in some rows and otherwise reads once, few, many or a size class.

clone_size,v_call,j_call,d_call,cdr3_length,cdr3_aa,cdr3_nt
NA,TRBV19,TRBJ2-1,NA,13,CASRPGAWNEQFF,TGTGCCAGCAGACCGGGAGCTTGGAATGAGCAGTTCTTC
NA,TRBV23-1,TRBJ1-2,NA,14,CASSHPPRTAGYTF,TGCGCCAGCAGTCATCCCCCTAGGACAGCTGGCTACACCTTC
once,TRBV7-9,TRBJ2-7,TRBD2,16,CSSSLGYSGETYEQYF,TGTTCCAGCAGCTTAGGTTATAGCGGGGAGACCTACGAGCAGTACTTC
NA,TRBV5-1,TRBJ2-2,NA,14,CASSLEQSFGELFF,TGCGCCAGCAGCTTGGAACAATCCTTCGGGGAGCTGTTTTTT
NA,TRBV18,TRBJ2-5,NA,18,CASSPPTRGWGRQETQYF,TGTGCCAGCTCACCACCGACCCGGGGTTGGGGTCGCCAAGAGACCCAGTACTTC
once,TRBV5-6,TRBJ1-2,TRBD1,17,CASSFNPGGQGPYGYTF,TGTGCCAGCAGCTTTAACCCTGGAGGACAGGGCCCCTATGGCTACACCTTC
NA,TRBV9,TRBJ2-1,TRBD2,19,CASSPTGLAGVGSYNEQFF,TGTGCCAGCAGCCCAACGGGACTAGCGGGAGTAGGCTCCTACAATGAGCAGTTCTTC
NA,TRBV28,TRBJ1-3,NA,15,CATYSRVFSGNTIYF,TGTGCCACTTACTCCCGGGTCTTCTCTGGAAACACCATATATTTT
NA,TRBV11-3,TRBJ1-1,NA,15,CASSLGAGMNTEAFF,TGTGCCAGCAGCTTAGGGGCAGGCATGAACACTGAAGCTTTCTTT
few,TRBV7-9,TRBJ1-3,NA,15,CASSPPGGTGNTIYF,TGTGCCAGCAGCCCCCCGGGAGGGACTGGAAACACCATATATTTT
NA,TRBV21-1,TRBJ2-1,NA,18,CASRIPSSLWEEDNEQFF,TGTGCCAGCAGGATCCCCAGTAGTTTGTGGGAGGAGGACAATGAGCAGTTCTTC
NA,TRBV12-5,TRBJ1-6,NA,13,CASGLEAGSPLHF,TGTGCTAGTGGTTTGGAGGCAGGCTCACCCCTCCACTTT
NA,TRBV7-9,TRBJ1-1,TRBD1,16,CASSPQGGHWNTEAFF,TGTGCCAGCAGTCCACAGGGGGGGCATTGGAACACTGAAGCTTTCTTT
once,TRBV6-5,TRBJ2-1,TRBD1,14,CASKPGQGVYEQFF,TGTGCCAGCAAACCGGGACAGGGCGTTTATGAGCAGTTCTTC
NA,TRBV7-9,TRBJ1-2,NA,13,CASSLVENYGYTF,TGTGCCAGCAGCTTAGTGGAGAACTATGGCTACACCTTC
NA,TRBV19,TRBJ2-3,TRBD2,16,CASSAGTSGGADTQYF,TGTGCCAGTAGCGCCGGGACTAGCGGAGGCGCAGATACGCAGTATTTT
once,TRBV30,TRBJ2-4,TRBD1,17,CAWSVPWDRGRVYIQYF,TGTGCCTGGAGTGTACCTTGGGACAGGGGGCGAGTCTACATTCAGTACTTC
NA,TRBV5-4,TRBJ2-3,TRBD2,15,CASSETSGSSDTQYF,TGTGCCAGCAGCGAGACTAGCGGGAGCTCGGATACGCAGTATTTT
few,TRBV11-2,TRBJ2-5,TRBD1,15,CASSLDRGVQETQYF,TGTGCCAGCAGCTTGGACAGGGGGGTCCAAGAGACCCAGTACTTC
NA,TRBV27,TRBJ2-2,NA,17,CASSFFTRLRPTGELFF,TGTGCCAGCAGTTTCTTTACTAGGTTGCGACCCACCGGGGAGCTGTTTTTT
NA,TRBV19,TRBJ2-1,NA,16,CASSIGTGRAYNEQFF,TGTGCCAGTAGTATAGGTACGGGCAGGGCGTACAATGAGCAGTTCTTC
NA,TRBV7-9,TRBJ1-4,NA,14,CASSSAGGGEKLFF,TGTGCCAGCAGCTCTGCGGGGGGCGGGGAAAAACTGTTTTTT
NA,TRBV9,TRBJ1-2,TRBD1,13,CASSADRAGGYTF,TGTGCCAGCAGCGCCGACAGGGCGGGAGGCTACACCTTC
NA,TRBV27,TRBJ1-2,NA,16,CASSTRSGHSSYGYTF,TGTGCCAGCAGTACCCGCTCGGGACACAGCTCTTATGGCTACACCTTC
NA,TRBV6-9,TRBJ2-3,TRBD2,23,CASSYSLGAGTSGKHECTDTQYF,TGTGCCAGCAGTTATTCTTTGGGAGCTGGGACTAGCGGGAAGCATGAGTGTACAGATACGCAGTATTTT
NA,TRBV10-1,TRBJ2-2,NA,14,CASSGTGLRGELFF,TGCGCCAGCAGTGGTACGGGACTTAGAGGGGAGCTGTTTTTT
NA,TRBV28,TRBJ1-1,NA,16,CASSLAVNERNTEAFF,TGTGCCAGCAGTTTGGCCGTAAACGAAAGGAACACTGAAGCTTTCTTT
NA,TRBV6-1,TRBJ2-3,NA,13,CASWTGSTDTQYF,TGTGCCAGCTGGACGGGAAGCACAGATACGCAGTATTTT
NA,TRBV2,TRBJ1-2,NA,13,CASSELRSHGYTF,TGTGCCAGCAGTGAATTAAGGAGTCATGGCTACACCTTC
NA,TRBV5-4,TRBJ1-1,NA,12,CASGLKDTEAFF,TGTGCCAGCGGACTAAAGGACACTGAAGCTTTCTTT
NA,TRBV19,TRBJ1-2,TRBD1,13,CASQSGQGYGYTF,TGTGCCAGTCAATCGGGACAGGGCTATGGCTACACCTTC
NA,TRBV7-3,TRBJ2-1,TRBD2,14,CASSLRGGGNEQFF,TGTGCCAGCAGCTTAAGAGGCGGGGGCAATGAGCAGTTCTTC
NA,TRBV2,TRBJ1-1,NA,15,CASSEARGSGTEAFF,TGTGCCAGCAGTGAAGCACGGGGGTCTGGTACTGAAGCTTTCTTT
NA,TRBV5-1,TRBJ1-2,TRBD1,17,CASSPRSTGTGDYGYTF,TGCGCCAGCAGCCCTCGGTCAACCGGGACAGGGGACTATGGCTACACCTTC
NA,TRBV6-5,TRBJ1-1,TRBD1,15,CASNGQGGMNTEAFF,TGTGCCAGCAATGGACAGGGTGGGATGAACACTGAAGCTTTCTTT
NA,TRBV5-6,TRBJ1-6,TRBD1,16,CASSLQGAPYNSPLHF,TGTGCCAGCAGCTTACAGGGGGCCCCTTATAATTCACCCCTCCACTTT
once,TRBV28,TRBJ1-4,NA,15,CASSLWGWSWEKLFF,TGTGCCAGCAGTTTATGGGGCTGGTCCTGGGAAAAACTGTTTTTT
NA,TRBV19,TRBJ2-7,TRBD2,15,CASSEVAGGTYEQYF,TGTGCCAGTAGTGAGGTAGCGGGGGGAACCTACGAGCAGTACTTC
NA,TRBV13,TRBJ2-7,TRBD2,20,CASSSRRGTSGGSPSYEQYF,TGTGCCAGCAGCTCGAGGCGCGGGACTAGCGGGGGGTCCCCTTCCTACGAGCAGTACTTC
once,TRBV5-1,TRBJ2-3,NA,15,CASRIPRGATDTQYF,TGCGCCAGCAGGATTCCCCGGGGGGCAACAGATACGCAGTATTTT